Presented here are 12 T cell receptor beta chains from one specimen sequenced in a study of blood T cell repertoires in COVID-19. The table came from immunoSEQ multiplex PCR; TCRdb's copy has only in-frame clones and leaves some out. Of some 250,000 clones listed, roughly 88% are singletons. The sample consisted of PBMCs or T cells enriched from blood (not recorded which). These receptors came from a woman aged 45-60 years who had recovered from COVID-19.

The gene calls are TRBV7-3 and TRBJ2-3; D uncertain. CDR3 size: 13 residues. Per the germline V gene, CDR1 is SGHTA and CDR2 is FQGTGA. Trimming left V 0 bases short and J 4 bases short, with 5 bases between. CDR3 loop: CASSLTLADTQYF. CDR3 DNA sequence: TGTGCCAGCAGCTTAACCTTAGCAGATACGCAGTATTTT.

The chain combines TRBV2 with TRBJ2-1; no clear D gene. Trimming cost V 0 bases and J 10 bases, with 7 bases left between them. This CDR3 comprises 12 residues. Germline V CDR1 and CDR2: SNHLY, FYNNEI. The DNA for the CDR3 is TGTGCCAGCAGTGAAGCGGCTAGAGAGCAGTTCTTC. Translated: CASSEAAREQFF.

This rearrangement joins TRBV4-1 to TRBJ2-1, with TRBD2 identical over 8 bases. The CDR3 loop spans 16 amino acids. Germline-derived CDR1 and CDR2 are MGHRA and YSYEKL. Germline trimming cut 1 base from V and 8 bases from J; bases unmatched to any gene: 10. CDR3 nucleotide sequence: TGCGCCAGCAGCCAAGGCCAAGGGCGGGAGGTCTATGAGCAGTTCTTC. Translating gives CASSQGQGREVYEQFF.

This chain links TRBV6-5 with TRBJ2-7, with 12 bases matching TRBD1. Trimming removed 11 bases from V and 3 bases from J; junction bases left unmatched: 11. Germline V CDR1 and CDR2: MNHEY, SVGAGI. This CDR3 comprises 15 residues. The CDR3: CAGAGGTGGFYEQYF. The CDR3 nucleotides are TGTGCCGGCGCGGGGGGGACAGGGGGCTTCTACGAGCAGTACTTC.

This chain links TRBV14 with TRBJ2-7; 7 bases are a match to TRBD2. CDR3 length equals 17 residues. V lost 3 bases and J lost 3; bases outside the gene matches: 14. From germline, CDR1 is SGHDN and CDR2 FVKESK. Written as DNA, the CDR3 is TGTGCCAGCAGCCACTCCCGGAGTCGGGGGGTGGGCTACGAGCAGTACTTC. Amino acids: CASSHSRSRGVGYEQYF.

The gene calls are TRBV5-1 and TRBJ2-1; unclear D gene. CDR1 and CDR2 (germline): SGHRS, YFSETQ. The CDR3 totals 12 residues. V was shortened by 3 bases and J by 9 bases, with 10 bases between the two germline ends. The CDR3 here is CASSYFSSEQFF. The CDR3 nucleotides read TGCGCCAGCAGCTACTTTAGCAGTGAGCAGTTCTTC.

The rearrangement joins TRBV6-2 or TRBV6-3 to TRBJ1-5; 7 bases line up with TRBD1. This CDR3 is 15 amino acids long. The ends lost 6 bases at V and 3 bases at J; junction bases unmatched: 8. Per germline, CDR1 MNHEY and CDR2 SVGEGT. CDR3 sequence (DNA): TGTGCCAGCAGCCCGACAGGGTCCCTCAATCAGCCCCAGCATTTT. It specifies CASSPTGSLNQPQHF.

CDR3 in DNA: TGTGCCACGCGAACACTCGGGTCTAGCACAGATACGCAGTATTTT. It encodes CATRTLGSSTDTQYF. The chain joins TRBV24-1 to TRBJ2-3, with unresolved D. Trimming left V 10 bases short and J 0 bases short, with 16 bases between. Germline V gene sequence: CDR1 KGHDR, CDR2 SFDVKD. This CDR3 is built from 15 residues.

The V gene is TRBV11-2, the J gene TRBJ2-3, with D possibly matching TRBD2 (6 bases). Trimming stripped 5 bases from V and 0 bases from J, with 15 bases between. The V gene's germline CDR1 is SGHAT and CDR2 FQNNGV. The length of the CDR3 is 16 residues. The CDR3 here is CASSPRTTTSTDTQYF. The CDR3, as DNA: TGTGCCAGCAGCCCGCGGACTACCACTAGCACAGATACGCAGTATTTT.

The chain is built from TRBV27 and TRBJ1-1; D remains ambiguous. This CDR3 has 14 residues. The germline gives CDR1 MNHEY, CDR2 SMNVEV (reference sequence). V lost 4 bases to trimming and J lost 6 bases, with 15 bases between them. This chain's CDR3 is CASSSKMKLAEAFF. As DNA, the CDR3 is TGTGCCAGCAGTTCTAAGATGAAACTGGCTGAAGCTTTCTTT.

The chain couples TRBV3-1 (or the pseudogene TRBV3-2) to TRBJ2-7; 10 nucleotides match TRBD2. The trim removed 4 bases at V and 0 bases at J, leaving 6 bases unmatched. The CDR3 totals 16 residues. Germline loops: CDR1 LGHDT, CDR2 YNNKEL (reference sequence). CDR3 bases: TGTGCCAGCAGCCCCCGGACTAGCGGAATCTCCTACGAGCAGTACTTC. It specifies CASSPRTSGISYEQYF.

This rearrangement joins TRBV7-9 to TRBJ1-5; no definite D call. In germline, CDR1 is SEHNR, CDR2 FQNEAQ (reference sequence). Trimming took off 1 base at V and 0 bases at J, with 7 bases between the two ends. The CDR3 extends over 15 amino acids. CDR3 DNA sequence: TGTGCCAGCAGCTTAGATACGGGTAGCAATCAGCCCCAGCATTTT. As protein: CASSLDTGSNQPQHF.